The 30 T cell receptor beta chains below all came from one sample that was sequenced in a study of blood T cell repertoires in COVID-19. Only in-frame clones appear in the TCRdb table, and some are missing; sequencing was by immunoSEQ multiplex PCR. The table shows roughly 260,000 clones, with approximately 91% occurring only once. The sequencing sample was made of peripheral blood. These receptors were taken from a person aged 18 to 30 with COVID-19, enrolled during active disease.

The rearrangement links TRBV9 to TRBJ2-2, with 7 bases aligning to TRBD2. The CDR3 sequence is 14 residues long. Germline V CDR1 and CDR2: SGDLS, YYNGEE. J gave up 2 bases and V 3 bases, and 1 base lay outside the gene matches. For the CDR3, the DNA is TGTGCCAGCAGCGGACTAGCCAACACCGGGGAGCTGTTTTTT. It specifies CASSGLANTGELFF.

Concerning this clone: Other DNA sequences in this sample translate to the same CDR3. The rearrangement links TRBV5-1 to TRBJ2-7, with 7 bases matching TRBD1. Trimming removed 0 bases from V and 0 bases from J; junction bases left unmatched: 3. The germline V gene has CDR1 SGHRS and CDR2 YFSETQ. The CDR3 has 15 residues. The CDR3 is CASSLGQGASYEQYF. The CDR3 bases are TGCGCCAGCAGCTTGGGACAGGGAGCCTCCTACGAGCAGTACTTC.

The V call is TRBV5-1, the J call TRBJ2-1, with 9 bases aligning to TRBD2. The CDR3 loop spans 15 amino acids. After removal of 0 bases from V and 7 bases from J, the junction contained 5 bases not matched to a gene. Germline V CDR1 and CDR2: SGHRS, YFSETQ. CDR3 amino acids: CASSLVSGSLNEQFF. CDR3 coding DNA: TGCGCCAGCAGCTTGGTTAGCGGGAGTCTTAATGAGCAGTTCTTC.

The chain recombines TRBV6-6 with TRBJ1-5; 7 nucleotides agree with TRBD1. Germline CDR1 MNHNY, CDR2 SVGAGI (reference sequence). The V segment lost 6 bases and the J segment 3 bases; nucleotides outside the gene matches: 2. The CDR3 consists of 13 residues. CDR3 loop: CASRQGYNQPQHF. Here the CDR3 DNA reads TGTGCCAGCAGACAGGGGTACAATCAGCCCCAGCATTTT.

This chain uses TRBV4-3 with TRBJ2-4; a weak D match, TRBD2 (5 bases). Per the germline V gene, CDR1 is LGHNA and CDR2 is YSLEER. The CDR3 consists of 14 residues. The V and J ends lost 0 bases and 9 bases respectively, with 12 bases between them. The CDR3 DNA reads TGCGCCAGCAGCCAAGATAGAGGGTCTGGCATTCAGTACTTC. Encoded protein: CASSQDRGSGIQYF.

The rearrangement uses TRBV4-1 and TRBJ2-1, with 7 positions matching TRBD2. CDR1 and CDR2 (germline): MGHRA, YSYEKL. This CDR3 has 18 residues. J was trimmed by 2 bases and V by 2 bases; bases with no gene match: 12. Here the CDR3 reads CASSQLLLGTNPYNEQFF. In DNA, the CDR3 is TGCGCCAGCAGCCAATTACTCCTCGGGACTAACCCCTACAATGAGCAGTTCTTC.

Here the CDR3 DNA reads TGTGCCAGCAGCTTGCTACCTCGGGAGACCCAGTACTTC. Residues: CASSLLPRETQYF. The chain is built from TRBV14 and TRBJ2-5; D remains unclear. Germline-derived CDR1 and CDR2 are SGHDN and FVKESK. Trimming took 5 bases from V and 5 from J, leaving 12 bases between them. This CDR3 has 13 residues.

The chain uses TRBV7-3 and TRBJ2-2; 7 bases fit TRBD2. The germline V gene has CDR1 SGHTA and CDR2 FQGTGA. J was trimmed by 6 bases and V by 5 bases; bases with no gene match: 6. This CDR3 has 14 amino acids. CDR3 in DNA: TGTGCCAGCAGCCCCCCGGGAGGCCCCGGGGAGCTGTTTTTT. Protein sequence: CASSPPGGPGELFF.

The chain links TRBV4-3 to TRBJ2-7, with D uncertain. V dropped 0 bases and J dropped 2 bases, with 11 bases sitting between them. The CDR3 is 15 amino acids. Germline lookup yields CDR1 LGHNA and CDR2 YSLEER. CDR3 loop: CASSQERVLTYEQYF. CDR3 in DNA: TGCGCCAGCAGCCAAGAACGGGTTCTTACCTACGAGCAGTACTTC.

The rearrangement uses TRBV6-5 and TRBJ1-5; D is ambiguous. Germline CDR1 reads MNHEY; CDR2 reads SVGAGI. V lost 6 bases, J lost 2 bases, and 11 bases lay in between. The CDR3 spans 14 residues. CDR3 amino acids: CASRDLRGNQPQHF. In nucleotides, the CDR3 is TGTGCCAGCAGGGATCTCCGGGGCAATCAGCCCCAGCATTTT.

V gene TRBV6-6 combines with J gene TRBJ2-3, with 11 nucleotides matching TRBD1. The CDR3 has 15 amino acids. The junction had 3 bases not matched to a gene; V was cut back by 4 bases and J by 3 bases. The germline gives CDR1 MNHNY, CDR2 SVGAGI (reference sequence). CDR3 in amino acids: CASSSGQGVTDTQYF. CDR3 nucleotide sequence: TGTGCCAGCAGTTCGGGACAGGGGGTGACAGATACGCAGTATTTT.

The CDR3 nucleotides are TGTGCCAGCAGCCAAGAGAGTCAGGATAACACCGGGGAGCTGTTTTTT. Translation gives CASSQESQDNTGELFF. The chain has TRBV4-2 and TRBJ2-2; D is uncertain. This CDR3 comprises 16 residues. The germline CDR1 and CDR2 sequences are LGHNA and YNFKEQ. Deletions cut 0 bases from V and 2 bases from J, with 10 bases between.

This clone was picked up one time. This chain uses TRBV19 with TRBJ1-6, with a weak D call TRBD1 (5 bases). The ends were cut back, 6 bases at V and 0 bases at J, with 21 bases in the middle. This CDR3 is 19 amino acids long. Germline assignment: CDR1 LNHDA and CDR2 SQIVND (reference sequence). The CDR3 spells CASRKLRKQVSSYNSPLHF. The CDR3 DNA is TGTGCCAGTAGAAAACTCAGGAAACAGGTGAGCTCCTATAATTCACCCCTCCACTTT.

The V call is TRBV4-3, the J call TRBJ1-2, with 12 bases identical to TRBD1. The length of the CDR3 is 16 residues. Unmatched junction bases numbered 6, after V lost 0 bases and J lost 7 bases. Germline V gene data show CDR1 as LGHNA and CDR2 as YSLEER. The CDR3 region is CASSQDQGTGGGGYTF. The CDR3 DNA reads TGCGCCAGCAGCCAAGATCAAGGGACAGGGGGCGGTGGCTACACCTTC.

The V and J genes are TRBV19 and TRBJ2-2; D gene ambiguous. Trimming removed 3 bases from V and 6 bases from J, with 11 bases in between. The CDR3 consists of 14 residues. Germline CDR1 reads LNHDA; CDR2 reads SQIVND (reference sequence). This chain's CDR3 is CASSMGPTSGELFF. CDR3 nucleotides: TGTGCCAGTAGTATGGGCCCGACCTCCGGGGAGCTGTTTTTT.

The CDR3 here is CALRDKNIQYF. CDR3 sequence (DNA): TGCGCCCTACGGGACAAAAACATTCAGTACTTC. The V and J genes are TRBV5-1 and TRBJ2-4, with D possibly TRBD2 on 5 matching bases. CDR1 is SGHRS, CDR2 YFSETQ, per germline. V lost 10 bases, J lost 3 bases, and 8 bases lay in between. The CDR3 contains 11 residues. Full variable domain (missing parts from reference TRBV5-1 and TRBJ2-4): KAGVTQTPRYLIKTRGQQVTLSCSPISGHRSVSWYQQTPGQGLQFLFEYFSETQRNKGNFPGRFSGRQFSNSRSEMNVSTLELGDSALYLCALRDKNIQYFGAGTRLSVL.

The gene calls are TRBV5-1 and TRBJ2-6; D is undetermined. The germline V gene encodes CDR1 SGHRS and CDR2 YFSETQ. Trimming pared 1 base from V and 2 bases from J, leaving 7 bases between. This CDR3 comprises 15 residues. CDR3 in amino acids: CASSLTATGANVLTF. CDR3 coding DNA: TGCGCCAGCAGCTTGACCGCTACTGGGGCCAACGTCCTGACTTTC.

The genes are TRBV11-3 and TRBJ1-1, with D perhaps TRBD1 (6 bases). Germline V gene sequence: CDR1 SGHNT, CDR2 YENEEA. The CDR3 is 14 amino acids. V shed 2 bases and J shed 1 base, with 8 bases lying between them. CDR3 DNA: TGTGCCAGCAGCTTAAGGGGGACGAACACTGAAGCTTTCTTT. Translation gives CASSLRGTNTEAFF.

The chain combines TRBV5-6 with TRBJ2-7, with D perhaps TRBD2 (5 bases). The CDR3 is made up of 14 amino acids. Trimming shortened V by 4 bases and J by 6 bases, and 17 bases separated the two germline ends. Germline V lookup: CDR1 SGHDT, CDR2 YYEEEE. The CDR3 DNA is TGTGCCAGCAGCCCCGCCTTGAGGGTTCCCGAGCAGTACTTC. It specifies CASSPALRVPEQYF.

This sequence joins TRBV19 and TRBJ2-1; D ambiguous. The V end was cut by 4 bases, the J end by 1 base, with 8 bases between. This CDR3 is 14 amino acids long. From germline, CDR1 is LNHDA and CDR2 SQIVND (reference sequence). The CDR3: CASSRQASYNEQFF. CDR3 DNA: TGTGCCAGTAGTAGGCAGGCATCCTACAATGAGCAGTTCTTC.

V is TRBV5-1 and J is TRBJ2-1; TRBD2 matches 8 bases. The germline V gene encodes CDR1 SGHRS and CDR2 YFSETQ. This CDR3 has 15 amino acids. J lost 0 bases, V lost 2 bases, and 1 base had no gene match. The CDR3 sequence is CASSFSGISYNEQFF. In nucleotides, the CDR3 is TGCGCCAGCAGCTTTAGCGGGATCTCCTACAATGAGCAGTTCTTC.

This chain connects TRBV13 to TRBJ2-1; 8 bases agree with TRBD2. CDR1 is PRHDT and CDR2 is FYEKMQ in the germline V gene (reference sequence). CDR3 size: 16 residues. The trim removed 4 bases at V and 8 bases at J, leaving 13 bases unmatched. This chain's CDR3 is CASSSPTSGRTDEQFF. CDR3 nucleotide sequence: TGTGCCAGCAGCTCCCCCACTAGCGGACGAACGGATGAGCAGTTCTTC.

The J gene is TRBJ1-2, the V gene TRBV24-1; D may be TRBD1 (5 bases). This CDR3 is built from 15 residues. V lost 10 bases and J lost 2, with 19 bases in between. Germline V CDR1 and CDR2: KGHDR, SFDVKD. The CDR3 here is CATSGRGTANYGYTF. The CDR3 nucleotides read TGTGCCACTTCGGGCCGAGGGACTGCGAACTATGGCTACACCTTC.

The chain joins TRBV19 to TRBJ2-1, with TRBD2 identical over 8 bases. The V gene's germline CDR1 is LNHDA and CDR2 SQIVND (reference sequence). The CDR3 runs 16 residues. V lost 1 base, J lost 6 bases, and 8 bases stayed unmatched. The CDR3 DNA sequence: TGTGCCAGTAGTATAGTGGTTAGCGGGATCTTCAATGAGCAGTTCTTC. Translation: CASSIVVSGIFNEQFF.

This chain uses TRBV4-1 with TRBJ2-1, with 10 bases that match TRBD2. Germline CDR1 is MGHRA and CDR2 is YSYEKL. The CDR3 consists of 17 residues. J gave up 5 bases and V 1 base, and 8 bases lay outside the gene matches. CDR3 sequence (DNA): TGCGCCAGCAGCCAAGCTGGGCCTAGCGGGAGTCACAATGAGCAGTTCTTC. Translated: CASSQAGPSGSHNEQFF.

This clone has a handful of counts. This rearrangement joins TRBV14 to TRBJ1-2; D may be TRBD1 (5 bases). V was clipped by 1 base and J by 2 bases, with 17 bases between them. This CDR3 has 17 residues. Germline loops: CDR1 SGHDN, CDR2 FVKESK. The CDR3 DNA reads TGTGCCAGCAGCCAAGTGTTTGTGGGGACTTCCAACTATGGCTACACCTTC. Protein sequence: CASSQVFVGTSNYGYTF.

The chain joins TRBV28 to TRBJ1-2; the match to TRBD1 covers 7 bases. The CDR3 is 14 amino acids. Germline CDR1 and CDR2: MDHEN and SYDVKM. J was trimmed by 5 bases and V by 3 bases; bases with no gene match: 6. CDR3 coding DNA: TGTGCCAGCAGTTTGACAGGGCCCCTTTATGGCTACACCTTC. Residues: CASSLTGPLYGYTF.

The chain couples TRBV9 to TRBJ2-6; 7 nucleotides line up with TRBD2. The CDR3 contains 16 residues. V lost 1 base to trimming and J lost 3 bases; unmatched junction nucleotides: 4. CDR1 and CDR2 (germline): SGDLS, YYNGEE. This CDR3 reads CASSVTGGRGANVLTF. The CDR3, as DNA: TGTGCCAGCAGCGTAACGGGAGGTCGTGGGGCCAACGTCCTGACTTTC.

This clone was counted a single time. This rearrangement joins TRBV5-3 to TRBJ1-5, with 8 positions matching TRBD1. TRBV5-3 is filed as an ORF, its function uncertain. The CDR3 is 15 residues long. The junction had 3 bases not matched to a gene; V was cut back by 4 bases and J by 0 bases. CDR3: CARSQGQGSNQPQHF. In nucleotides, the CDR3 is TGTGCCAGAAGCCAAGGACAGGGTAGCAATCAGCCCCAGCATTTT.

A single count supports this clone. The chain couples TRBV28 to TRBJ1-4; D is unclear. Germline CDR1 MDHEN, CDR2 SYDVKM. V lost 9 bases, J lost 4 bases, and 21 bases lay in between. CDR3 length: 16 amino acids. The CDR3 reads CASAGNLGFYNEKLFF. CDR3 DNA: TGTGCCAGTGCCGGGAACTTGGGTTTTTATAATGAAAAACTGTTTTTT.